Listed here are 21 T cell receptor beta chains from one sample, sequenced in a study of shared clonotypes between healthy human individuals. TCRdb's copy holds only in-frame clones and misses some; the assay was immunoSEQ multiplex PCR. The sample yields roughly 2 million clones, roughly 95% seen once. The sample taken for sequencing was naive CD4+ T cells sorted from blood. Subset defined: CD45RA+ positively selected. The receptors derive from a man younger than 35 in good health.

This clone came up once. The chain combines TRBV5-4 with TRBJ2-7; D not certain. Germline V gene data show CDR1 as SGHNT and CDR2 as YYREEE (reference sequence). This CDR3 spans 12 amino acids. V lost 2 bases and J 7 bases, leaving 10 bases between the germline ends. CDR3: CASSFTVGEQYF. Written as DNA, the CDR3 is TGTGCCAGCAGCTTCACAGTGGGAGAGCAGTACTTC.

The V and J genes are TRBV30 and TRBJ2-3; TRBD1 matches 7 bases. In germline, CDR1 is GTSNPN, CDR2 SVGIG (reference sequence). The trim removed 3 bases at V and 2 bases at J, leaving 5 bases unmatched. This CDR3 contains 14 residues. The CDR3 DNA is TGTGCCTGGAGCCGGGACAGCCCCACAGATACGCAGTATTTT. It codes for CAWSRDSPTDTQYF.

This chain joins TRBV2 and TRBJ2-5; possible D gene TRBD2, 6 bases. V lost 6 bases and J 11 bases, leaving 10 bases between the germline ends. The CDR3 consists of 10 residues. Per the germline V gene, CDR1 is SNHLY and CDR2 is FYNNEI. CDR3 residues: CASSTGTQYF. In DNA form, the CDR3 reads TGTGCCAGCAGCACCGGGACTCAGTACTTC.

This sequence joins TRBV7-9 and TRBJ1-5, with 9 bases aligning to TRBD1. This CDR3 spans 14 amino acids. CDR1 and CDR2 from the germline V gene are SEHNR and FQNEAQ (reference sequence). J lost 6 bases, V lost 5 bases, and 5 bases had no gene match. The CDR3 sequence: CASSQGQGGQPQHF. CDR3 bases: TGTGCCAGCAGCCAGGGACAGGGTGGTCAGCCCCAGCATTTT. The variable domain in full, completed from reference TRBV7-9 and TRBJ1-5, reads DTGVSQNPRHKITKRGQNVTFRCDPISEHNRLYWYRQTLGQGPEFLTYFQNEAQLEKSRLLSDRFSAERPKGSFSTLEIQRTEQGDSAMYLCASSQGQGGQPQHFGDGTRLSIL.

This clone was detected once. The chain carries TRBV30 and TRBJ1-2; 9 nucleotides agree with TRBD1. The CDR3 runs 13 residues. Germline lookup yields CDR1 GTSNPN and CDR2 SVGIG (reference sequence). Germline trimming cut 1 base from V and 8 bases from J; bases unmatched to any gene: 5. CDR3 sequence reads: CAWSGTGAGGYTF. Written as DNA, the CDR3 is TGTGCCTGGAGTGGGACAGGGGCCGGCGGCTACACCTTC.

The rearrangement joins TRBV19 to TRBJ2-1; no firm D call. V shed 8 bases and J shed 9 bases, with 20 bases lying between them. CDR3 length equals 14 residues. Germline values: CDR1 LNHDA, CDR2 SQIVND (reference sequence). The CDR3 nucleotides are TGTGCCAGTGGCACGGACGCCGTTCGCGGTGAGCAGTTCTTC. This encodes CASGTDAVRGEQFF.

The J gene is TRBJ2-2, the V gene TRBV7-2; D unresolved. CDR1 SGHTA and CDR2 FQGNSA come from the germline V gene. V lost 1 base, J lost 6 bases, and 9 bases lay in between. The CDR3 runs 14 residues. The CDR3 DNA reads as TGTGCCAGCAGCTTAGACGAGGTCCCCGGGGAGCTGTTTTTT. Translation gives CASSLDEVPGELFF.

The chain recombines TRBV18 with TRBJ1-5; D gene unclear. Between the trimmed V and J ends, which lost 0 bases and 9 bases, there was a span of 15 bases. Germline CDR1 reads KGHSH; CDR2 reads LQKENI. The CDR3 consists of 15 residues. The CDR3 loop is CASSPPSETSGPQHF. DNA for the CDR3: TGTGCCAGCTCACCACCGTCCGAGACCTCGGGGCCCCAGCATTTT. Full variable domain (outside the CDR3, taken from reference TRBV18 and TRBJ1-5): NAGVMQNPRHLVRRRGQEARLRCSPMKGHSHVYWYRQLPEEGLKFMVYLQKENIIDESGMPKERFSAEFPKEGPSILRIQQVVRGDSAAYFCASSPPSETSGPQHFGDGTRLSIL.

Written as DNA, the CDR3 is TGTGCCAGTACCCTCGTGGGAGGGCCGTCCTACGAGCAGTACTTC. Residues: CASTLVGGPSYEQYF. V gene TRBV19 combines with J gene TRBJ2-7; 7 nucleotides align to TRBD2. Germline V CDR1 and CDR2: LNHDA, SQIVND (reference sequence). The V gene end was trimmed by 7 bases and the J gene end by 1 base; junction bases not matched to a gene: 10. CDR3 length equals 15 residues. The full variable domain, rest sourced from reference TRBV19 and TRBJ2-7, is DGGITQSPKYLFRKEGQNVTLSCEQNLNHDAMYWYRQDPGQGLRLIYYSQIVNDFQKGDIAEGYSVSREKKESFPLTVTSAQKNPTAFYLCASTLVGGPSYEQYFGPGTRLTVT.

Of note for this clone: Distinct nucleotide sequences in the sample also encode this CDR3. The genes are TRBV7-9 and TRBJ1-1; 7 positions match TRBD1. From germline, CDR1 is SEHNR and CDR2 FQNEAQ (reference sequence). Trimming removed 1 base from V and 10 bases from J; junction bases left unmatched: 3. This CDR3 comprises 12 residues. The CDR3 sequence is CASSLDRGRAFF. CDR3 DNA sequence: TGTGCCAGCAGCTTAGACAGGGGTCGAGCTTTCTTT.

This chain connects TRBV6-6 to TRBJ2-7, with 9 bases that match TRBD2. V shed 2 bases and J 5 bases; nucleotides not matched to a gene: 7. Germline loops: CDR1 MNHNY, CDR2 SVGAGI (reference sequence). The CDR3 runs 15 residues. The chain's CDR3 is CASSYAFSGSNEQYF. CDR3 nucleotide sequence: TGTGCCAGCAGTTACGCTTTTAGCGGGAGCAACGAGCAGTACTTC.

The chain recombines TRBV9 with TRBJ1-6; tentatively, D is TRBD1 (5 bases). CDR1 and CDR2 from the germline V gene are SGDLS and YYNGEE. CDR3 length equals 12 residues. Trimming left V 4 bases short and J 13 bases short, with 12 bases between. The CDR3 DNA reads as TGTGCCAGCAGCCTTGGGACTGCTCCCCTCCACTTT. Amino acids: CASSLGTAPLHF.

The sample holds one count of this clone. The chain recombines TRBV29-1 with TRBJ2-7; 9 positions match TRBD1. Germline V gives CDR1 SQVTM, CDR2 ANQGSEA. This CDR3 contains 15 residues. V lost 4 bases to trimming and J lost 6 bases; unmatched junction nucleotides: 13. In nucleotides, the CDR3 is TGCAGCGTTGGGGATTACAGGGGGCTCATTGGCGAGCAGTACTTC. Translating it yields CSVGDYRGLIGEQYF.

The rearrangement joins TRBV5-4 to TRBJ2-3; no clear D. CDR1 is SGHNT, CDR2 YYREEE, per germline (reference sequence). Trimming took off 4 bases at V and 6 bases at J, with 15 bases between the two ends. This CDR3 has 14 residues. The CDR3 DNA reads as TGTGCCAGCAGCCCCCGTCGATCGTCGGATACGCAGTATTTT. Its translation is CASSPRRSSDTQYF.

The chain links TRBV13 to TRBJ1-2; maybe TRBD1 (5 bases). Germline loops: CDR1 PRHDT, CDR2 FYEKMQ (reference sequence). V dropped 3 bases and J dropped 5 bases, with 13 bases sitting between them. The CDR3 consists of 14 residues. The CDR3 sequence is CASSLGRPQYGYTF. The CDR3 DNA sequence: TGTGCCAGCAGCTTGGGACGGCCGCAGTATGGCTACACCTTC.

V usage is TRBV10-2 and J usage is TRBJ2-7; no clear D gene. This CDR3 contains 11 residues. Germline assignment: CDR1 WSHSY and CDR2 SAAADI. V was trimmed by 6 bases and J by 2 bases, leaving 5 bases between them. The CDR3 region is CASSSPYEQYF. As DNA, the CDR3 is TGCGCCAGCAGCAGCCCCTACGAGCAGTACTTC.

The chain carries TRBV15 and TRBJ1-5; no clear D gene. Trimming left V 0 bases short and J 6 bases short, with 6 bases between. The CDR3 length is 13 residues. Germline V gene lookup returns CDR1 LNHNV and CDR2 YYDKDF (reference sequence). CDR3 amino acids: CATSRDGGQPQHF. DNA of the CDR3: TGTGCCACCAGCAGAGATGGTGGTCAGCCCCAGCATTTT.

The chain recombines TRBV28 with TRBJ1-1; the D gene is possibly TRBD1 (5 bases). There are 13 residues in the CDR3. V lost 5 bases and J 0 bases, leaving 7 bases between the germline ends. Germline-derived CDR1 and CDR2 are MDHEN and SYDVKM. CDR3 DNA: TGTGCCAGCAGTGTCAGGGTGAACACTGAAGCTTTCTTT. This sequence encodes CASSVRVNTEAFF.

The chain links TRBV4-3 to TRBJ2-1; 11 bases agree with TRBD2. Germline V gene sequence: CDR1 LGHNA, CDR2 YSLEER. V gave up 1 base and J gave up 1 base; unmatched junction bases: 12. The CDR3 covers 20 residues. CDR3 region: CASSQGPATSGILSYNEQFF. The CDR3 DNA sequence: TGCGCCAGCAGCCAAGGTCCTGCGACTAGCGGGATTCTGTCCTACAATGAGCAGTTCTTC.

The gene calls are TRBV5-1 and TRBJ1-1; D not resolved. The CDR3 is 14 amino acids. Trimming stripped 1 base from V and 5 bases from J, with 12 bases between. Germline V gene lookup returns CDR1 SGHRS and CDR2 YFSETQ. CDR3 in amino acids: CASSLSAWGTEAFF. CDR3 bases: TGCGCCAGCAGCTTGTCCGCTTGGGGAACTGAAGCTTTCTTT.

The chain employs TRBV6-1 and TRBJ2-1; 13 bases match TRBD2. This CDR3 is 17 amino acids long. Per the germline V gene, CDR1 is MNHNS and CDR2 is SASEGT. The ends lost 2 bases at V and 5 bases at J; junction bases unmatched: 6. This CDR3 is CASSEPGLAGSNNEQFF. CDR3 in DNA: TGTGCCAGCAGTGAACCGGGACTAGCGGGATCCAACAATGAGCAGTTCTTC.